This T cell receptor (beta chain) stems from a study of regulatory T cells in long-lasting Graves disease. Time point here: newly diagnosed GD, antithyroid drugs for less than 3 months. There was RNA extracted from PBMCs, and the TCR library was made from it. This clonotype was seen more than once but under ten times. Its antigen is not known. Researchers made TCR beta libraries by using iRepertoire HTBI primers and running Arm-PCR on CDR3 regions. MiXCR was run by TCRdb on the multiplex PCR reads, yielding one entry per CDR3 protein. The sample has about 400,000 distinct CDR3 sequences; around 16% are singletons. Study-wide points: Persistent disease favored TRBV28, TRBJ1-2 and TRBJ2-5. The sample size was small, and this may have reduced accuracy.

Germline assignment: CDR1 SGDLS and CDR2 YYNGEE. The J segment lost 1 base and the V segment lost 2 bases, leaving 6 bases of the junction unmatched. The CDR3 sequence is 16 residues long. The V gene is TRBV9, the J gene TRBJ1-1; 9 bases map to TRBD1. This TCR was sampled from a female donor with Graves disease. This sample comprised peripheral blood mononuclear cells (PBMCs), obtained at new diagnosis, from a patient treated with antithyroid drugs. CDR3 amino acids: CASSVHRDRANTEAFF. CDR3 in DNA: TGTGCCAGCAGCGTTCACAGGGACAGGGCGAACACTGAAGCTTTCTTT.